This T cell receptor beta chain was captured in a study of CD8 T cells in Susac syndrome. The CDR3 has 15 residues. The trim removed 4 bases at V and 5 bases at J, leaving 4 bases unmatched. Germline V CDR1 and CDR2: MNHEY, SVGAGI. Reverse transcription of roughly 0.45 to 1 ug RNA was performed with random hexamers. TCRdb itself ran the immunoSEQ multiplex PCR reads through MiXCR, one entry per CDR3 protein. This sample has hundreds of thousands of distinct CDR3 sequences; approximately 89% occur once, and the top ten carry about 0.12%. Sequencing of TCR beta was performed on blood CD8+ T cells and on blood CD4+ T cells.

This TCR came from a human donor with multiple sclerosis. The chain couples TRBV6-5 to TRBJ2-2, with 10 bases that match TRBD1. What was sequenced was CD8+ T cells from PBMCs. CDR3 in amino acids: CASSSGTGETGELFF. The DNA of the CDR3 is TGTGCCAGCAGTTCAGGGACAGGGGAAACCGGGGAGCTGTTTTTT.